The sequence of this T cell receptor (beta chain) was determined in a study of OX40 agonist ivuxolimab in advanced cancers. Turning to the study itself: Hepatocellular carcinoma, melanoma, renal cell or head and neck cancer occurred in dose-escalation patients. Averaging around 60 years in age, with a range of roughly 20 to 90, the cohort was approximately 83% male.

Clones were sequenced by immunoSEQ multiplex PCR, and TCRdb holds only the in-frame ones, with some missing. The sample carries around 90,000 clones, approximately 90% recorded once. Broader study findings: CD8+ T cells were the subset that, on average, had more expanded clones than CD4+.

Details on this clone: The antigen is not known.

Germline V gene lookup returns CDR1 SGHTA and CDR2 FQGNSA. This CDR3 spans 15 amino acids. V lost 3 bases, J lost 6 bases, and 8 bases stayed unmatched. The clonotype originates from an adult with an advanced solid tumor such as melanoma, head and neck, liver or kidney cancer. This specimen was CD4+ or CD8+ T cells sorted from blood, taken in a trial of the OX40 agonist ivuxolimab. The V and J genes are TRBV7-2 and TRBJ2-3; 8 bases align to TRBD2. Here the CDR3 DNA reads TGTGCCAGCAGCTTGGGCGGGACTAGTCTGGATACGCAGTATTTT. This sequence encodes CASSLGGTSLDTQYF.